The rows below give T cell receptor beta chains drawn from one sample of a study of shared clonotypes between healthy human individuals. Some clones are missing from TCRdb's copy, which holds only in-frame ones; the method was immunoSEQ multiplex PCR. Of more than 850,000 clones in the sample, roughly 74% were seen once. The sequencing sample was made of memory CD4+ T cells from PBMCs. The receptor source for this set is a man younger than 30 in good health. Some clones in this sample may be carry-over from other donors' samples. Each CDR3 is given with its conserved first and last residue. Each record gives: clone size, J gene, D gene, V gene, CDR3 DNA, CDR3 protein. D genes are given only for firm matches. The size of a clone is reported for some rows only, either as once, few or many, or as a class for expanded clones.

>NA|TRBJ1-2|NA|TRBV5-4
TGTGCCAGCAGCGCAGGACGGGGGCTAAACTATGGCTACACCTTC
CASSAGRGLNYGYTF
>NA|TRBJ1-2|NA|TRBV7-9
TGTGCCAGCAGCTCTGTGGGGGGCTACACCTTC
CASSSVGGYTF
>few|TRBJ1-2|NA|TRBV14
TGTGCCAGCAGCCGAGGCAGCGGCTACACCTTC
CASSRGSGYTF
>NA|TRBJ2-2|TRBD2|TRBV18
TGTGCCAGCGCTGGACTAGCGGACACCGGGGAGCTGTTTTTT
CASAGLADTGELFF
>NA|TRBJ2-1|NA|TRBV4-1
TGCGCCAGCAGCCAAGATTCTTCTTTACCTTCTAGGGGGCAGTTCTTC
CASSQDSSLPSRGQFF
>few|TRBJ1-1|NA|TRBV5-4
TGTGCCAGCAGCTTGGCCTTCGAAGCTTTCTTT
CASSLAFEAFF
>NA|TRBJ2-7|NA|TRBV7-2
TGTGCCAGCAGCTTGCAGCGGTTCTCCTACGAGCAGTACTTC
CASSLQRFSYEQYF
>NA|TRBJ2-7|TRBD2|TRBV28
TGTGCCAGCAGTTCCGGCGAACTGGGACTATCCTACGAGCAGTACTTC
CASSSGELGLSYEQYF
>NA|TRBJ2-7|NA|TRBV4-3
TGCGCCAGCAGCCAAGGAGGGCACTACGAGCAGTACTTC
CASSQGGHYEQYF
>NA|TRBJ1-2|TRBD1|TRBV19
TGTGCCAGTAGTCCAGGGGGCTATGGCTACACCTTC
CASSPGGYGYTF
>NA|TRBJ1-1|NA|TRBV5-6
TGTGCCAGCAGCTTGTACAGAAACACTGAAGCTTTCTTT
CASSLYRNTEAFF
>NA|TRBJ2-5|TRBD2|TRBV7-9
TGTGCCAGCAGCTTAGTTGAGGGATTAGCGGGAGCGGTAGAGACCCAGTACTTC
CASSLVEGLAGAVETQYF
>NA|TRBJ1-1|NA|TRBV19
TGTGCCAGTAGTATAGACCCCAGGGGCCTTCGCACTGAAGCTTTCTTT
CASSIDPRGLRTEAFF
>NA|TRBJ1-6|NA|TRBV5-6
TGTGCCAGCAGCTTGGACAGGGAAGGATCACCCCTCCACTTT
CASSLDREGSPLHF
>NA|TRBJ2-3|TRBD2|TRBV11-3
TGTGCCAGCAGCCCTACCGTACTAGCGGGAGTGATGACGGATACGCAGTATTTT
CASSPTVLAGVMTDTQYF